The present entry profiles one TCR beta chain with its context. Its antigen is not identified. These data belong to a study of CD8 T cells in ankylosing spondylitis. Broader study findings: Characteristic of ankylosing spondylitis blood, it appeared, was a TCR beta motif comprising several highly homologous variants. As for the disease-linked clones, they showed a CD8+ phenotype and occurred at relatively low frequencies in peripheral blood. Disease-linked clones were reportedly significantly enriched in matched ankylosing spondylitis synovial fluid.

Construction of TCR beta libraries was performed using quantitative 5'-RACE with molecular barcodes. MiXCR, applied by TCRdb to the 5' RACE reads, yields one record per CDR3 protein. The sample lists hundreds of thousands of distinct CDR3 sequences, around 11% occurring once. The length of the CDR3 is 15 residues. The ends lost 2 bases at V and 7 bases at J; junction bases unmatched: 5. The TCR comes from a male donor with ankylosing spondylitis. The source material was blood, either unsorted or a sorted T cell fraction (not recorded which). This chain links TRBV12-3 or TRBV12-4 with TRBJ2-1; 10 nucleotides line up with TRBD2. CDR3 coding DNA: TGTGCCAGCAGTTTATCCAGCGGGAGGGGGAATGAGCAGTTCTTC. It specifies CASSLSSGRGNEQFF.